Included here is one T cell receptor (beta chain) sequence, with context. The antigen is undetermined. The length of the CDR3 is 16 residues. In germline, CDR1 is SGHRS, CDR2 YFSETQ. V was shortened by 0 bases and J by 4 bases, with 16 bases between the two germline ends. RNA, once extracted, was reverse transcribed into cDNA for use as the sequencing template. The data were produced by immunoSEQ multiplex PCR, yet TCRdb's version contains in-frame clones alone and is incomplete. The sample has about 250,000 clones; roughly two thirds are singletons. The data stem from a study of CD8+ T cells in alopecia areata. General study results and limits: Tissue-resident alphabeta T cells belonging to normal skin likewise get sequenced within scalp specimens. Clarity of TCR sharing across patients fell short of that in mice, possibly HLA-related.

Sampling of alopecia areata patients yielded lesional scalp punch biopsies as well as peripheral blood. The sequencing here drew on CD4+ T cells sorted from blood, taken at week 0. The origin of this receptor is a human donor with alopecia areata. The rearrangement uses TRBV5-1 and TRBJ1-1; D unclear. The CDR3: CASSLVPAQTFTEAFF. The DNA of the CDR3 is TGCGCCAGCAGCTTGGTACCGGCCCAGACGTTCACTGAAGCTTTCTTT. Full variable domain (rest looked up from reference TRBV5-1 and TRBJ1-1): KAGVTQTPRYLIKTRGQQVTLSCSPISGHRSVSWYQQTPGQGLQFLFEYFSETQRNKGNFPGRFSGRQFSNSRSEMNVSTLELGDSALYLCASSLVPAQTFTEAFFGQGTRLTVV.